These 2 T cell receptor beta chains were all obtained from the same sample, sequenced in a study of beta chain features in type 1 diabetes. Expressed TCRB transcripts were sequenced because the isolated RNA had all been reverse transcribed beforehand. The data were produced by immunoSEQ multiplex PCR, yet TCRdb's version contains in-frame clones alone and is incomplete. Of roughly 380,000 clones listed, 15% to 20% were seen once; the top ten hold 0.044%. Sample: naive CD4+ T cells from blood. These TCRs come from a woman between 18 and 30 years old in good health.

The chain carries TRBV5-4 and TRBJ2-1, with a possible D match to TRBD2 (5 bases). V was clipped by 5 bases and J by 4 bases, with 7 bases between them. This CDR3 is 12 amino acids long. From germline, CDR1 is SGHNT and CDR2 YYREEE (reference sequence). The chain's CDR3 is CASSRTYNEQFF. For the CDR3, the DNA is TGTGCCAGCAGTCGGACTTACAATGAGCAGTTCTTC.

This chain links TRBV5-4 with TRBJ2-1; D is unresolved. In germline, CDR1 is SGHNT, CDR2 YYREEE (reference sequence). This CDR3 is built from 14 residues. Trimming removed 0 bases from V and 6 bases from J, with 10 bases in between. The CDR3 coding sequence is TGTGCCAGCAGCTTGGTTTTGCGCTCCAATGAGCAGTTCTTC. As protein: CASSLVLRSNEQFF.